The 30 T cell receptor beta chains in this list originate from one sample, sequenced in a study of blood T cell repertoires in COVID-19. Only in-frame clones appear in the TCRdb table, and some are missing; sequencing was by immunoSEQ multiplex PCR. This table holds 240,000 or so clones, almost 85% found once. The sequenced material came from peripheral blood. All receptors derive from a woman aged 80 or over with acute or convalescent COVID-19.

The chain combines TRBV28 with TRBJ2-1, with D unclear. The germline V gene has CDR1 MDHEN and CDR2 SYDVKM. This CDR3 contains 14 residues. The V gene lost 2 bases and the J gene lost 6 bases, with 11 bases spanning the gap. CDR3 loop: CASSLQFSVNEQFF. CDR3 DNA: TGTGCCAGCAGTTTACAGTTCTCCGTCAATGAGCAGTTCTTC. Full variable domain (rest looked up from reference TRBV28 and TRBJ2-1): DVKVTQSSRYLVKRTGEKVFLECVQDMDHENMFWYRQDPGLGLRLIYFSYDVKMKEKGDIPEGYSVSREKKERFSLILESASTNQTSMYLCASSLQFSVNEQFFGPGTRLTVL.

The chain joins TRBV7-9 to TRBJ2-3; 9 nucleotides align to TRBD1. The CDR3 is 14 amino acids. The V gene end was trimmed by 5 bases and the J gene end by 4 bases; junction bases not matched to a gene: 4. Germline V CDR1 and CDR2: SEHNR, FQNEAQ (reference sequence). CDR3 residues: CASSKDRGPDTQYF. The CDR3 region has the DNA TGTGCCAGCAGCAAGGACAGGGGCCCAGATACGCAGTATTTT.

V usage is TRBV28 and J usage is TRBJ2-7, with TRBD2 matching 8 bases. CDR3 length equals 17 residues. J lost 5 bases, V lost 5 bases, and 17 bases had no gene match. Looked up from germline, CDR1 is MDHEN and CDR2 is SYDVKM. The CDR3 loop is CASSPSDVPGLVNEQYF. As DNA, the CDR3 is TGTGCCAGCAGTCCATCAGACGTTCCGGGACTAGTAAACGAGCAGTACTTC. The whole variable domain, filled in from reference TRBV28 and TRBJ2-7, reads DVKVTQSSRYLVKRTGEKVFLECVQDMDHENMFWYRQDPGLGLRLIYFSYDVKMKEKGDIPEGYSVSREKKERFSLILESASTNQTSMYLCASSPSDVPGLVNEQYFGPGTRLTVT.

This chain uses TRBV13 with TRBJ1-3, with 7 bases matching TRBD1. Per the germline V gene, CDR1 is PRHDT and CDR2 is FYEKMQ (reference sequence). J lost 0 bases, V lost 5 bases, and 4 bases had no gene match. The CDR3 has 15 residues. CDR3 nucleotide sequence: TGTGCCAGCAGCCGAACAGGGGCCTCTGGAAACACCATATATTTT. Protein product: CASSRTGASGNTIYF.

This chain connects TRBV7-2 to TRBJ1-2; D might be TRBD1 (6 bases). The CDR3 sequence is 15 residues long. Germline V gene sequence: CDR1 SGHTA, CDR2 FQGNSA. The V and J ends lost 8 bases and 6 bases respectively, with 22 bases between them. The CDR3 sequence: CASRTGGALTDGYTF. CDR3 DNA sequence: TGTGCCAGCCGCACGGGGGGCGCATTAACTGATGGCTACACCTTC.

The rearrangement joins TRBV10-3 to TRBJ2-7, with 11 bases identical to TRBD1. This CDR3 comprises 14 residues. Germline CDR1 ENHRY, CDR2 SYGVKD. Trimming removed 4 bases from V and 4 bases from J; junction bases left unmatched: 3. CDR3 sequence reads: CAISVDRGLYEQYF. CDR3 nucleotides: TGTGCCATCAGTGTGGACAGGGGGCTATACGAGCAGTACTTC.

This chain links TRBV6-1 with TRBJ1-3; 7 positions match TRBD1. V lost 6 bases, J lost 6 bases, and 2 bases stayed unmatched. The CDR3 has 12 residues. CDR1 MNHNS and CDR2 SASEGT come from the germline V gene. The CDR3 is CASRGTENTIYF. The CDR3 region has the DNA TGTGCCAGCAGGGGGACAGAAAACACCATATATTTT.

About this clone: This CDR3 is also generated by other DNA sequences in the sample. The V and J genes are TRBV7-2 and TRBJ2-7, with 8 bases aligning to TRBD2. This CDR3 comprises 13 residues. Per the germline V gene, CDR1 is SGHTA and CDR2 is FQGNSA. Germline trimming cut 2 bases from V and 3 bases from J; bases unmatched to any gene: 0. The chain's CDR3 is CASSLTSGYEQYF. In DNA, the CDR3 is TGTGCCAGCAGCTTAACTAGCGGCTACGAGCAGTACTTC.

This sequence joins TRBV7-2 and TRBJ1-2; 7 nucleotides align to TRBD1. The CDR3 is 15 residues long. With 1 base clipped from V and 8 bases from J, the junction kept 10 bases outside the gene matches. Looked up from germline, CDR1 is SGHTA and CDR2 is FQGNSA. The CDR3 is CASSLVRGQPGGYTF. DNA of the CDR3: TGTGCCAGCAGCTTAGTTAGGGGACAGCCCGGCGGCTACACCTTC.

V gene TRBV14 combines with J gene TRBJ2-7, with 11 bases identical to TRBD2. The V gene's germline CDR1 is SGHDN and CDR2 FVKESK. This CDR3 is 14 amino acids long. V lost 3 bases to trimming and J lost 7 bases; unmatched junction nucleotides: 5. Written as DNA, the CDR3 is TGTGCCAGCAGCCATACTAGCGGGGGAGTTGAGCAGTACTTC. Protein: CASSHTSGGVEQYF.

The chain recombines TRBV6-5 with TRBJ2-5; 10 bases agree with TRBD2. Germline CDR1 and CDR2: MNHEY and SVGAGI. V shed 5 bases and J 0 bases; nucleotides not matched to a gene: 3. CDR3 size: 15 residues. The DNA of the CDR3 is TGTGCCAGCAGTCAGACTAGCGGGTACCAAGAGACCCAGTACTTC. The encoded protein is CASSQTSGYQETQYF.

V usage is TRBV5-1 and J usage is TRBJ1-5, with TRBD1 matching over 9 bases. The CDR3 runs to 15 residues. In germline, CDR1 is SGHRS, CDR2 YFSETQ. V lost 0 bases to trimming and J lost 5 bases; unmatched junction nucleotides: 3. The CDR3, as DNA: TGCGCCAGCAGCTTGGGCGGGACAGGGCATCAGCCCCAGCATTTT. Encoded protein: CASSLGGTGHQPQHF.

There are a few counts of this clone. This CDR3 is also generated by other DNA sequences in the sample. The CDR3 here is CASSLGQANTEAFF. CDR3 DNA sequence: TGTGCCAGCAGCTTGGGACAGGCGAACACTGAAGCTTTCTTT. The chain has TRBV7-9 and TRBJ1-1; the match to TRBD1 covers 8 bases. V trimming: 3 bases; J trimming: 1 base; junction bases outside the gene matches: 1. CDR3 length: 14 residues. CDR1 and CDR2 (germline): SEHNR, FQNEAQ (reference sequence).

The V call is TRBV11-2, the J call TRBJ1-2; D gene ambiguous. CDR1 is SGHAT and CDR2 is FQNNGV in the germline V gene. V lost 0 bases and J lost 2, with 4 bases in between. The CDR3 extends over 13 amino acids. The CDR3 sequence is CASSLDMNYGYTF. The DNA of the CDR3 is TGTGCCAGCAGCTTAGATATGAACTATGGCTACACCTTC.

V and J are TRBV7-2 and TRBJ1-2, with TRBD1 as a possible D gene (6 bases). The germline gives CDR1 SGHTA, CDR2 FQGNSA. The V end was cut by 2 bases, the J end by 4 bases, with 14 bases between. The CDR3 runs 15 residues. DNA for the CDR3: TGTGCCAGCAGCTTATGGGGTACAGGGCCCTATGGCTACACCTTC. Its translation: CASSLWGTGPYGYTF.

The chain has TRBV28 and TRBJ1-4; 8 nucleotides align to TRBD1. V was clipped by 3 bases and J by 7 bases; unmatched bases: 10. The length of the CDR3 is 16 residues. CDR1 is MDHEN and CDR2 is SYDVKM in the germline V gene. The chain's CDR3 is CASSFGGTGLSEKLFF. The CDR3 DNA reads TGTGCCAGCAGTTTTGGGGGGACAGGATTGTCTGAAAAACTGTTTTTT.

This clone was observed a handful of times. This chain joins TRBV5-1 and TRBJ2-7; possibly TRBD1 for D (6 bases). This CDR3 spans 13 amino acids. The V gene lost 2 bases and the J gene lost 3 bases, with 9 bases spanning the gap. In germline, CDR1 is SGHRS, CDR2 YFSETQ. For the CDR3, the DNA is TGCGCCAGCAGCTTCAGCAGGGGCTACGAGCAGTACTTC. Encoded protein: CASSFSRGYEQYF.

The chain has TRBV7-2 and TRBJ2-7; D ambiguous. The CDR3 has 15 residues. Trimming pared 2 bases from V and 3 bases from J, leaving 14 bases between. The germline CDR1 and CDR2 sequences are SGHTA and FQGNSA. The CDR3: CASSLSAALRYEQYF. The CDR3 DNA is TGTGCCAGCAGCTTATCGGCGGCCCTCCGCTACGAGCAGTACTTC.

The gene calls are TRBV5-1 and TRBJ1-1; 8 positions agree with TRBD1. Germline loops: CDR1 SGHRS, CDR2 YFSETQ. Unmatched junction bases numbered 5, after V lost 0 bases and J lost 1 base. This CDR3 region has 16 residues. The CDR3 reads CASSLGQGLANTEAFF. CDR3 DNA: TGCGCCAGCAGCTTGGGACAGGGGCTGGCGAACACTGAAGCTTTCTTT.

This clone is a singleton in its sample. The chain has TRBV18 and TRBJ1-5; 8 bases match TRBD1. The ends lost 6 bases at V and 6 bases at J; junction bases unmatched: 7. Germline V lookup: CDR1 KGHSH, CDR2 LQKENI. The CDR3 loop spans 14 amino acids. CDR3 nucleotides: TGTGCCAGCTCGCAACAGGGGGTAGGTCAGCCCCAGCATTTT. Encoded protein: CASSQQGVGQPQHF.

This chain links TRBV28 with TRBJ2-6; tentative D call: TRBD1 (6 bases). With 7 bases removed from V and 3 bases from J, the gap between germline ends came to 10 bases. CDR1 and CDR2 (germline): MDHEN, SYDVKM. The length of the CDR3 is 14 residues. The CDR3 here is CASKIGGGANVLTF. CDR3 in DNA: TGTGCCAGCAAAATAGGGGGTGGGGCCAACGTCCTGACTTTC.

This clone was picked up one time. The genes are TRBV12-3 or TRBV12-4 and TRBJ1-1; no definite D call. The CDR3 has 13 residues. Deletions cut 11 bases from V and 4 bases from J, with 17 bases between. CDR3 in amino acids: CAVDSLLGTEAFF. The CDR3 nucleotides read TGTGCCGTAGACTCCCTCTTGGGCACTGAAGCTTTCTTT.

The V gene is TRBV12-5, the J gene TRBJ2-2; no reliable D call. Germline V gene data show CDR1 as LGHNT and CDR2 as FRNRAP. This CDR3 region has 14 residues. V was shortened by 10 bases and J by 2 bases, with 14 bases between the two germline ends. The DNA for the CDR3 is TGTGCTATTTCTCCGCCTACCAACACCGGGGAGCTGTTTTTT. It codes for CAISPPTNTGELFF. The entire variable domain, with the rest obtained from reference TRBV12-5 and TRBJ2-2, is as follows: DARVTQTPRHKVTEMGQEVTMRCQPILGHNTVFWYRQTMMQGLELLAYFRNRAPLDDSGMPKDRFSAEMPDATLATLKIQPSEPRDSAVYFCAISPPTNTGELFFGEGSRLTVL.

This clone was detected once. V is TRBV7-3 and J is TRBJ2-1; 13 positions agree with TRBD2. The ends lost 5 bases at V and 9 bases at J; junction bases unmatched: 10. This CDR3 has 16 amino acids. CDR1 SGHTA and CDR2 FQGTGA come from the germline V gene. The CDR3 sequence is CASSLGLAGPSPEQFF. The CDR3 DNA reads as TGTGCCAGCAGCCTGGGACTAGCGGGGCCGAGCCCTGAGCAGTTCTTC. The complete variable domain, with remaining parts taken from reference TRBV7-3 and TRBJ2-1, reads GAGVSQTPSNKVTEKGKYVELRCDPISGHTALYWYRQSLGQGPEFLIYFQGTGAADDSGLPNDRFFAVRPEGSVSTLKIQRTERGDSAVYLCASSLGLAGPSPEQFFGPGTRLTVL.

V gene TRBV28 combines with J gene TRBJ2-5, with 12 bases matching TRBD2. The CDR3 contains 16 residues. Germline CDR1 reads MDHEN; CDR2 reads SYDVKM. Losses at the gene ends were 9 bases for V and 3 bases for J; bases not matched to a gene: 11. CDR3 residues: CASRTSGALLKETQYF. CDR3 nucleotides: TGTGCCAGTAGGACTAGCGGGGCGCTCCTAAAAGAGACCCAGTACTTC.

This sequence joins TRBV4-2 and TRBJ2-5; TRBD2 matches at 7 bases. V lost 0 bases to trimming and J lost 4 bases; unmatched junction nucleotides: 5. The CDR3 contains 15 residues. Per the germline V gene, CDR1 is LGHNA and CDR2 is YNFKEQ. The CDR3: CASSQDLWGGETQYF. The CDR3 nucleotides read TGTGCCAGCAGCCAAGATCTTTGGGGGGGAGAGACCCAGTACTTC.

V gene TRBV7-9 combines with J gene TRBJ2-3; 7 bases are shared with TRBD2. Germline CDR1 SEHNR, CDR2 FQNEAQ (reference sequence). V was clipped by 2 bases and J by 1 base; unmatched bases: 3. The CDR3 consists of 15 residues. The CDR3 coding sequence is TGTGCCAGCAGCTTAACGGGAGGAGGCACAGATACGCAGTATTTT. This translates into CASSLTGGGTDTQYF.

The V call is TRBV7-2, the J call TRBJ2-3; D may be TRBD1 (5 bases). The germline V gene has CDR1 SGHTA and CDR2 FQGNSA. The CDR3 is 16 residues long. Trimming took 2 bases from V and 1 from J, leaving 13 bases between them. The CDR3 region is CASSLSGLGGTDTQYF. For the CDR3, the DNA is TGTGCCAGCAGCTTATCAGGATTAGGGGGCACAGATACGCAGTATTTT.

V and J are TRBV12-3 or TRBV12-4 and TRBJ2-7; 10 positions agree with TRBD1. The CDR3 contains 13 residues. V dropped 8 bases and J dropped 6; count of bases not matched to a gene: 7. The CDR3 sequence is CASSNGDRGEQYF. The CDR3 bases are TGTGCCAGCTCAAACGGGGACAGGGGCGAGCAGTACTTC.

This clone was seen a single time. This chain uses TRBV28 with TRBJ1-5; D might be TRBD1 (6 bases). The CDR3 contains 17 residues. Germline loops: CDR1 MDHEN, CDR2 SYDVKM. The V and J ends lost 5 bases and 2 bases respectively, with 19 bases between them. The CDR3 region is CASSPMAGTPGNQPQHF. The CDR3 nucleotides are TGTGCCAGCAGTCCAATGGCCGGGACACCGGGCAATCAGCCCCAGCATTTT.